These 32 T cell receptor beta chains share one sample of origin, sequenced in a study of blood T cell repertoires in COVID-19. Profiling relied on immunoSEQ multiplex PCR, and the TCRdb table lists in-frame clones only, not all of them. The sample carries some 80,000 clones, approximately 91% recorded once. What was sequenced was peripheral blood. The receptors derive from a man aged 45-65 years with COVID-19, enrolled during active disease.

This clone was found once. V and J are TRBV11-2 and TRBJ2-2, with 11 nucleotides matching TRBD1. Germline V gives CDR1 SGHAT, CDR2 FQNNGV. The CDR3 consists of 15 residues. With V trimmed by 6 bases and J by 5 bases, 5 bases remained unmatched. CDR3 bases: TGTGCCAGCAGGTCCGGGACAGGGGGGACCGGGGAGCTGTTTTTT. Translating gives CASRSGTGGTGELFF.

The chain couples TRBV7-8 to TRBJ2-5, with a weak D call TRBD2 (5 bases). CDR3 length: 13 amino acids. The germline V and J ends were trimmed by 4 bases and 1 base, with 7 bases remaining between them. Germline CDR1 is SGHVS and CDR2 is FQNEAQ. The CDR3 DNA follows: TGTGCCAGCAGCTCCGGGATCCAAGAGACCCAGTACTTC. Encoded protein: CASSSGIQETQYF.

The chain joins TRBV2 to TRBJ2-7, with D unclear. The CDR3 spans 14 residues. Per the germline V gene, CDR1 is SNHLY and CDR2 is FYNNEI. The ends were cut back, 0 bases at V and 1 base at J, with 7 bases in the middle. Written as DNA, the CDR3 is TGTGCCAGCAGTGAAGCGTCTTATTCCTACGAGCAGTACTTC. Its translation: CASSEASYSYEQYF. The full variable domain, in which reference TRBV2 and TRBJ2-7 provide the parts outside the CDR3, is EPEVTQTPSHQVTQMGQEVILRCVPISNHLYFYWYRQILGQKVEFLVSFYNNEISEKSEIFDDQFSVERPDGSNFTLKIRSTKLEDSAMYFCASSEASYSYEQYFGPGTRLTVT.

The CDR3 coding sequence is TGCAGTGCTAGTGGGACAGGATCAAACTATGGCTACACCTTC. Translation: CSASGTGSNYGYTF. J is TRBJ1-2 and V is TRBV20-1, with TRBD1 matching over 8 bases. The CDR3 sequence is 14 residues long. CDR1 and CDR2 (germline): DFQATT, SNEGSKA (reference sequence). The ends lost 3 bases at V and 2 bases at J; junction bases unmatched: 5.

The chain links TRBV6-5 to TRBJ1-4, with a tentative D call TRBD1 (5 bases). The V gene's germline CDR1 is MNHEY and CDR2 SVGAGI. This CDR3 is 14 amino acids long. The V gene lost 6 bases and the J gene lost 6 bases, with 14 bases spanning the gap. CDR3 residues: CASSPAGLDEKLFF. The DNA of the CDR3 is TGTGCCAGCAGCCCCGCGGGGCTAGATGAAAAACTGTTTTTT.

This sequence joins TRBV18 and TRBJ2-5, with a weak D call TRBD2 (5 bases). The CDR3 is made up of 14 amino acids. Trimming stripped 2 bases from V and 0 bases from J, with 7 bases between. Germline V CDR1 and CDR2: KGHSH, LQKENI. The DNA of the CDR3 is TGTGCCAGCTCACCAGGGGAGTACCAAGAGACCCAGTACTTC. Translation gives CASSPGEYQETQYF.

The chain joins TRBV29-1 to TRBJ2-1; 10 bases are a match to TRBD2. The V and J ends lost 3 bases and 2 bases, in that order; junction bases with no gene match: 4. This CDR3 contains 15 residues. In germline, CDR1 is SQVTM, CDR2 ANQGSEA. The CDR3 sequence is CSVEASGSPYNEQFF. CDR3 in DNA: TGCAGCGTTGAGGCTAGCGGGAGTCCCTACAATGAGCAGTTCTTC.

The chain carries TRBV14 and TRBJ1-1; 7 nucleotides match TRBD1. The V and J ends lost 4 bases and 0 bases, in that order; junction bases with no gene match: 8. This CDR3 is built from 16 residues. CDR1 is SGHDN and CDR2 is FVKESK in the germline V gene. DNA of the CDR3: TGTGCCAGCAGCCGAGGAAGGACAGGCATGAACACTGAAGCTTTCTTT. Translated, it gives CASSRGRTGMNTEAFF.

This chain joins TRBV11-2 and TRBJ2-2; the D gene is possibly TRBD2 (6 bases). The CDR3 is 19 residues long. CDR1 and CDR2 from the germline V gene are SGHAT and FQNNGV. The V end was cut by 2 bases, the J end by 1 base, with 20 bases between. The chain's CDR3 is CASSLRPSVLGENTGELFF. The DNA for the CDR3 is TGTGCCAGCAGCTTACGGCCTAGCGTACTGGGGGAGAACACCGGGGAGCTGTTTTTT. The full variable domain, completed using reference TRBV11-2 and TRBJ2-2, is EAGVAQSPRYKIIEKRQSVAFWCNPISGHATLYWYQQILGQGPKLLIQFQNNGVVDDSQLPKDRFSAERLKGVDSTLKIQPAKLEDSAVYLCASSLRPSVLGENTGELFFGEGSRLTVL.

This clone was detected once. The chain recombines TRBV3-1 (or the pseudogene TRBV3-2) with TRBJ2-3; no reliable D call. The ends were cut back, 6 bases at V and 4 bases at J, with 14 bases in the middle. Germline V gene lookup returns CDR1 LGHDT and CDR2 YNNKEL (reference sequence). The CDR3 length is 14 residues. The CDR3 sequence: CASSLALLADTQYF. DNA of the CDR3: TGTGCCAGCAGTCTGGCTCTTCTGGCAGATACGCAGTATTTT.

This clone was observed a few times. This chain joins TRBV2 and TRBJ2-1; 14 bases fit TRBD2. CDR1 and CDR2 from the germline V gene are SNHLY and FYNNEI. The CDR3 is made up of 13 amino acids. The ends lost 11 bases at V and 7 bases at J; junction bases unmatched: 4. Here the CDR3 DNA reads TGTGCCGGGGGACTAGCGGGAGATAATGAGCAGTTCTTC. Residues: CAGGLAGDNEQFF.

In its sample, this clone was seen a few times. The DNA for the CDR3 is TGTGCCAGCAGCCCACCTAGCGGGATAAAATTCTTC. This gives the protein CASSPPSGIKFF. V is TRBV3-1 (or the pseudogene TRBV3-2) and J is TRBJ2-1; 9 nucleotides align to TRBD2. The germline CDR1 and CDR2 sequences are LGHDT and YNNKEL (reference sequence). This CDR3 has 12 amino acids. V dropped 4 bases and J dropped 16; count of bases not matched to a gene: 8.

This rearrangement joins TRBV29-1 to TRBJ2-2; possibly TRBD2 for D (6 bases). Germline-derived CDR1 and CDR2 are SQVTM and ANQGSEA. Trimming stripped 3 bases from V and 1 base from J, with 12 bases between. The length of the CDR3 is 15 residues. CDR3 coding DNA: TGCAGCGTTGATGTAGCGGAGGAGAACACCGGGGAGCTGTTTTTT. Amino acid sequence: CSVDVAEENTGELFF.

This clone was observed a few times. CDR3 sequence: CASSPGLGNEQFF. In nucleotides, the CDR3 is TGCGCCAGCAGCCCTGGACTGGGAAATGAGCAGTTCTTC. This chain uses TRBV4-1 with TRBJ2-1; TRBD2 is a possible D gene (5 bases). V was clipped by 4 bases and J by 7 bases, with 11 bases between them. CDR1 MGHRA and CDR2 YSYEKL come from the germline V gene. This CDR3 has 13 amino acids.

This clone is a singleton in its sample. The genes are TRBV5-1 and TRBJ1-6; 8 bases fit TRBD1. CDR1 is SGHRS and CDR2 is YFSETQ in the germline V gene. V lost 0 bases to trimming and J lost 7 bases; unmatched junction nucleotides: 3. This CDR3 contains 15 residues. The CDR3 coding sequence is TGCGCCAGCAGCTTGGCCGGACAGGGCAATTCACCCCTCCACTTT. Its translation: CASSLAGQGNSPLHF.

V gene TRBV2 combines with J gene TRBJ2-7, with 8 positions matching TRBD1. This CDR3 has 14 amino acids. Germline-derived CDR1 and CDR2 are SNHLY and FYNNEI. V was clipped by 5 bases and J by 2 bases; unmatched bases: 5. CDR3 in amino acids: CASSKQGATYEQYF. The CDR3 DNA sequence: TGTGCCAGCAGTAAGCAGGGGGCAACCTACGAGCAGTACTTC.

This clone was observed a single time. V usage is TRBV7-3 and J usage is TRBJ2-3; the match to TRBD1 covers 12 bases. V shed 4 bases and J 3 bases; nucleotides not matched to a gene: 5. The CDR3 has 16 residues. The germline gives CDR1 SGHTA, CDR2 FQGTGA. This CDR3 is CASSSGTGGDTDTQYF. CDR3 nucleotide sequence: TGTGCCAGCAGCTCCGGGACAGGGGGCGATACAGATACGCAGTATTTT.

The chain combines TRBV4-2 with TRBJ2-1, with D possibly TRBD2 on 6 matching bases. This CDR3 has 15 residues. Germline CDR1 and CDR2: LGHNA and YNFKEQ. Trimming pared 4 bases from V and 5 bases from J, leaving 15 bases between. CDR3 bases: TGTGCCAGCAGCCCCTGGGCTAGCGTGAACAATGAGCAGTTCTTC. It yields the protein CASSPWASVNNEQFF.

CDR3 nucleotide sequence: TGTGCCAGCTCACCACTAAGACTAGCCAAAAACATTCAGTACTTC. Its protein product is CASSPLRLAKNIQYF. The chain employs TRBV18 and TRBJ2-4; D ambiguous. Per germline, CDR1 KGHSH and CDR2 LQKENI. The CDR3 is made up of 15 amino acids. Trimming shortened V by 1 base and J by 0 bases, and 7 bases separated the two germline ends.

This clone was detected once. The V call is TRBV5-4, the J call TRBJ1-2; the D gene is possibly TRBD1 (5 bases). V lost 5 bases, J lost 6 bases, and 20 bases lay in between. The CDR3 has 15 residues. CDR1 SGHNT and CDR2 YYREEE come from the germline V gene (reference sequence). CDR3 sequence (DNA): TGTGCCAGCAGAGACGGGACTCTTTCGCGCAATGGCTACACCTTC. Protein: CASRDGTLSRNGYTF.

This clone is deemed medium-sized. The rearrangement links TRBV19 to TRBJ1-4; tentative D call: TRBD1 (6 bases). Germline values: CDR1 LNHDA, CDR2 SQIVND (reference sequence). The V gene lost 5 bases and the J gene lost 2 bases, with 9 bases spanning the gap. The length of the CDR3 is 14 residues. CDR3 amino acids: CASSPTGTNEKLFF. The CDR3 bases are TGTGCCAGTAGTCCAACAGGGACTAATGAAAAACTGTTTTTT.

The chain's CDR3 is CAISEQGEGEQYV. For the CDR3, the DNA is TGTGCCATCAGTGAACAGGGCGAGGGCGAGCAGTACGTC. The chain is built from TRBV10-3 and TRBJ2-7; possibly TRBD1 for D (6 bases). The V and J ends lost 3 bases and 6 bases respectively, with 12 bases between them. Per germline, CDR1 ENHRY and CDR2 SYGVKD. This CDR3 is 13 amino acids long.

V usage is TRBV28 and J usage is TRBJ1-2; no clear D gene. The CDR3 loop spans 12 amino acids. The germline gives CDR1 MDHEN, CDR2 SYDVKM. The ends were cut back, 2 bases at V and 7 bases at J, with 8 bases in the middle. CDR3 in DNA: TGTGCCAGCAGTTTAGGCGAGCGTGGCTACACCTTC. Translated, it gives CASSLGERGYTF.

The CDR3 nucleotides are TGTGCCTGGAGTGTAAAACTAGCGGACAATGAGCAGTTCTTC. Its translation: CAWSVKLADNEQFF. This rearrangement joins TRBV30 to TRBJ2-1, with 8 bases matching TRBD2. Germline V gene lookup returns CDR1 GTSNPN and CDR2 SVGIG (reference sequence). With 0 bases clipped from V and 5 bases from J, the junction kept 3 bases outside the gene matches. The CDR3 loop spans 14 amino acids.

The gene calls are TRBV6-5 and TRBJ2-1; possibly TRBD2 for D (6 bases). The CDR3 spans 15 residues. The germline V gene has CDR1 MNHEY and CDR2 SVGAGI. Trimming took 2 bases from V and 8 from J, leaving 16 bases between them. This chain's CDR3 is CASSYQRAEGYEQFF. DNA of the CDR3: TGTGCCAGCAGTTACCAGCGGGCGGAGGGATATGAGCAGTTCTTC.

J is TRBJ1-2 and V is TRBV6-5; the D is unclear. Deletions cut 8 bases from V and 5 bases from J, with 12 bases between. The CDR3 is made up of 12 amino acids. CDR1 MNHEY and CDR2 SVGAGI come from the germline V gene. The CDR3 loop reads CASGWGAYGYTF. CDR3 DNA sequence: TGTGCCAGCGGGTGGGGAGCGTATGGCTACACCTTC.

In its sample, this clone was seen once. The chain joins TRBV3-1 (or the pseudogene TRBV3-2) to TRBJ1-2; 11 bases map to TRBD1. Germline CDR1 reads LGHDT; CDR2 reads YNNKEL (reference sequence). V gave up 3 bases and J gave up 0 bases; unmatched junction bases: 6. The CDR3 has 17 amino acids. The CDR3 sequence: CASSQADRGPSNYGYTF. The DNA of the CDR3 is TGTGCCAGCAGCCAGGCGGACAGGGGGCCTTCTAACTATGGCTACACCTTC.

This clone was recorded only once. This chain connects TRBV6-5 to TRBJ2-1; 7 bases are a match to TRBD1. CDR1 is MNHEY and CDR2 is SVGAGI in the germline V gene. The CDR3 covers 12 residues. The J segment lost 10 bases and the V segment lost 5 bases, leaving 5 bases of the junction unmatched. In nucleotides, the CDR3 is TGTGCCAGCAGTCCCGACAGGGTCGAGCAGTTCTTC. Amino acid sequence: CASSPDRVEQFF.

The chain combines TRBV21-1 with TRBJ2-7; the D call of TRBD1 is as the table states it, not checked on the DNA. TRBV21-1 is reported as a pseudogene. The CDR3 sequence is 16 residues long. The CDR3 DNA reads TGTGCCAGCAGCCCAGTGGTAGGGGGCCCAACTTACGAGCAGTACGTC. Translated: CASSPVVGGPTYEQYV.

The chain carries TRBV12-3 or TRBV12-4 and TRBJ1-1, with D unclear. This CDR3 is built from 13 residues. The V gene lost 2 bases and the J gene lost 4 bases, with 8 bases spanning the gap. The CDR3 reads CASSLMEGTEAFF. The CDR3 region has the DNA TGTGCCAGCAGTTTAATGGAGGGCACTGAAGCTTTCTTT.

J is TRBJ2-3 and V is TRBV10-3, with 9 bases fitting TRBD1. The CDR3 is 15 amino acids. J gave up 2 bases and V 3 bases, and 3 bases lay outside the gene matches. Germline-derived CDR1 and CDR2 are ENHRY and SYGVKD. The CDR3 protein is CAISDGTGNTDTQYF. The CDR3 DNA is TGTGCCATCAGTGATGGGACAGGGAACACAGATACGCAGTATTTT.

Concerning this clone: Possible read error: a much larger clone is one base away. This chain uses TRBV7-8 with TRBJ1-2, with TRBD1 matching over 8 bases. The V and J ends lost 3 bases and 5 bases, in that order; junction bases with no gene match: 5. In germline, CDR1 is SGHVS, CDR2 FQNEAQ. CDR3 length equals 14 residues. CDR3 sequence (DNA): TGTGCCAGCAGCTTGGGTAGGACAGGGTATGGCTACACCTTC. Its translation is CASSLGRTGYGYTF.